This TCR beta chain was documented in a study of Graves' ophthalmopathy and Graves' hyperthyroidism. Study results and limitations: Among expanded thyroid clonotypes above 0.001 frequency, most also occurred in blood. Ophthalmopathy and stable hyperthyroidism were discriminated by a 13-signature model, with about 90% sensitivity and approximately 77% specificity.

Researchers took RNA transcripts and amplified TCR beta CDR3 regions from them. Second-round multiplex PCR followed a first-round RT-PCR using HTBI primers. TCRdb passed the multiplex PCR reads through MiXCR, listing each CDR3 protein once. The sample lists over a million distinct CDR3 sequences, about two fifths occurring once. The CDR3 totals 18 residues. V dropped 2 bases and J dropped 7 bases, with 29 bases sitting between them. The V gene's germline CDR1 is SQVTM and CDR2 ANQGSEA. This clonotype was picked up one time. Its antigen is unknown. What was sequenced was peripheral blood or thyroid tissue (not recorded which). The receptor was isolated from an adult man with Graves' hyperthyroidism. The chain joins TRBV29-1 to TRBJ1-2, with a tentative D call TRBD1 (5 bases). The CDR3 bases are TGCAGCGTTGAAAGGGAAGACTCTGGGGCCAACGTCCTGACTGGCTACACCTTC. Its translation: CSVEREDSGANVLTGYTF.